This T cell receptor (beta chain) emerged from a study of CD8+CD57+ T cells in acquired aplastic anemia. Study overall: On average, sorted CD4+ and CD8+ cells gave roughly 2.9 ug of DNA. General study points: Both patients and controls carried the same twenty-nine CD8+ CDR3 sequences.

Profiling that covered TCR beta VDJ and CDR3 relied on genomic DNA as its template. Via MiXCR, TCRdb re-called the reads, giving one row per CDR3 protein. Found here are around 430,000 distinct CDR3 sequences, approximately 33% of them singletons; the top ten hold less than 0.85%. Germline CDR1 reads SNHLY; CDR2 reads FYNNEI. CDR3 size: 15 residues. V shed 6 bases, J shed 7 bases, and the junction held 11 bases outside the gene matches. On this clonotype itself: What it recognizes is unknown. This clone may be a read error of a much larger clone one base away.

Sequencing involved patients with CD8+CD57+ cell expansion previously shown by flow cytometry. None of the patients had been given any therapy when their blood was sampled. The source of this sequence is a human donor with aplastic anemia. This sequence joins TRBV2 and TRBJ2-3; 9 bases align to TRBD1. Specimen: sorted CD4+, CD8+, or CD8+CD57+ T cells (not recorded which) from PBMCs. The chain's CDR3 is CASREQGARANTQYF. The CDR3 DNA is TGTGCCAGCAGGGAACAGGGGGCAAGGGCAAATACGCAGTATTTT.